These 14 T cell receptor beta chains share one sample of origin, sequenced in a study of cytomegalovirus exposure and HLA in healthy donors. PCR used 60 Vbeta primers and 13 Jbeta primers. Generated by immunoSEQ multiplex PCR, the TCRdb table keeps only in-frame clones and is missing some. The sample lists 65,000 to 85,000 clones, over 70% occurring once. Sequencing was performed on PBMCs. These receptors were obtained from a woman aged 35 to 49 in good health and CMV-seropositive.

The rearrangement uses TRBV7-8 and TRBJ1-2; TRBD1 matches 10 bases. Losses at the gene ends were 4 bases for V and 4 bases for J; bases not matched to a gene: 3. The germline CDR1 and CDR2 sequences are SGHVS and FQNEAQ. This CDR3 is built from 14 residues. DNA of the CDR3: TGTGCCAGCAGCTCGGACAGGGGGGGCTATGGCTACACCTTC. Amino acids: CASSSDRGGYGYTF. The full variable domain, rest sourced from reference TRBV7-8 and TRBJ1-2, is GAGVSQSPRYKVAKRGQDVALRCDPISGHVSLFWYQQALGQGPEFLTYFQNEAQLDKSGLPSDRFFAERPEGSVSTLKIQRTQQEDSAVYLCASSSDRGGYGYTFGSGTRLTVV.

This chain connects TRBV2 to TRBJ1-6; a weak D match, TRBD1 (6 bases). Per the germline V gene, CDR1 is SNHLY and CDR2 is FYNNEI. This CDR3 has 16 amino acids. The V and J ends lost 8 bases and 4 bases respectively, with 18 bases between them. In nucleotides, the CDR3 is TGTGCCAGCCAGGCCGACTACGACAGGTATAATTCACCCCTCCACTTT. As protein: CASQADYDRYNSPLHF. Using reference TRBV2 and TRBJ1-6 for the parts outside the CDR3, the full variable domain is EPEVTQTPSHQVTQMGQEVILRCVPISNHLYFYWYRQILGQKVEFLVSFYNNEISEKSEIFDDQFSVERPDGSNFTLKIRSTKLEDSAMYFCASQADYDRYNSPLHFGNGTRLTVT.

As DNA, the CDR3 is TGCGCCAGCTCGCCGGGGGGGCCCGCGCTTGGTGAGACCCAGTACTTC. Its translation is CASSPGGPALGETQYF. The gene calls are TRBV5-1 and TRBJ2-5; the match to TRBD2 covers 8 bases. CDR1 SGHRS and CDR2 YFSETQ come from the germline V gene. J gave up 5 bases and V 7 bases, and 16 bases lay outside the gene matches. The CDR3 is 16 residues long.

This sequence joins TRBV29-1 and TRBJ2-3; 7 bases align to TRBD2. Looked up from germline, CDR1 is SQVTM and CDR2 is ANQGSEA. Unmatched junction bases numbered 4, after V lost 5 bases and J lost 2 bases. The length of the CDR3 is 13 residues. This CDR3 is CSVNRDYTDTQYF. CDR3 nucleotides: TGCAGCGTTAACCGGGACTACACAGATACGCAGTATTTT.

This clone showed up just once. The chain combines TRBV13 with TRBJ2-2, with 14 nucleotides matching TRBD2. CDR1 and CDR2 (germline): PRHDT, FYEKMQ (reference sequence). The trim removed 5 bases at V and 8 bases at J, leaving 4 bases unmatched. This CDR3 has 15 residues. The CDR3 loop is CASSPGLAGAGELFF. DNA for the CDR3: TGTGCCAGCAGCCCGGGACTAGCGGGAGCTGGGGAGCTGTTTTTT.

This clone was found once. This sequence joins TRBV6-5 and TRBJ1-3, with 8 bases matching TRBD1. Per the germline V gene, CDR1 is MNHEY and CDR2 is SVGAGI. With V trimmed by 9 bases and J by 0 bases, 4 bases remained unmatched. The CDR3 spans 14 residues. Here the CDR3 reads CASRQGRSGNTIYF. The DNA for the CDR3 is TGTGCCAGTAGACAGGGGCGCTCTGGAAACACCATATATTTT.

V is TRBV28 and J is TRBJ2-3, with 7 bases aligning to TRBD2. CDR3 length equals 16 residues. Unmatched junction bases numbered 11, after V lost 5 bases and J lost 3 bases. The V gene's germline CDR1 is MDHEN and CDR2 SYDVKM. The DNA for the CDR3 is TGTGCCAGCAGTCTCCGCGGGAGCATGGTGACAGATACGCAGTATTTT. This sequence encodes CASSLRGSMVTDTQYF.

The rearrangement uses TRBV28 and TRBJ2-7; TRBD2 matches at 9 bases. The germline V gene has CDR1 MDHEN and CDR2 SYDVKM. Unmatched junction bases numbered 8, after V lost 4 bases and J lost 4 bases. The CDR3 covers 15 residues. Written as DNA, the CDR3 is TGTGCCAGCAGTTCGCTAGCGGGAACCCTTTACGAGCAGTACTTC. Its translation: CASSSLAGTLYEQYF. The full variable domain, rest sourced from reference TRBV28 and TRBJ2-7, is DVKVTQSSRYLVKRTGEKVFLECVQDMDHENMFWYRQDPGLGLRLIYFSYDVKMKEKGDIPEGYSVSREKKERFSLILESASTNQTSMYLCASSSLAGTLYEQYFGPGTRLTVT.

The chain links TRBV29-1 to TRBJ2-5; TRBD2 is a possible D gene (7 bases). Germline CDR1 reads SQVTM; CDR2 reads ANQGSEA. Trimming pared 0 bases from V and 1 base from J, leaving 12 bases between. This CDR3 is 15 amino acids long. The CDR3 reads CSVEEGGAVQETQYF. CDR3 DNA: TGCAGCGTTGAAGAGGGGGGGGCAGTCCAAGAGACCCAGTACTTC.

This clone was seen only once. DNA of the CDR3: TGTGCCAGCAGCAGAGCTCGGACCCAGTACTTC. Translated, it gives CASSRARTQYF. The chain links TRBV7-8 to TRBJ2-5; D is unresolved. Per germline, CDR1 SGHVS and CDR2 FQNEAQ. Deletions cut 5 bases from V and 7 bases from J, with 8 bases between. CDR3 size: 11 residues.

The chain uses TRBV29-1 and TRBJ2-1; D possibly corresponds to TRBD1 (5 bases). Germline lookup yields CDR1 SQVTM and CDR2 ANQGSEA. The CDR3 sequence is 14 residues long. V lost 3 bases and J 5 bases, leaving 14 bases between the germline ends. CDR3 sequence: CSVEATAPDNEQFF. The CDR3 coding sequence is TGCAGCGTTGAGGCGACAGCTCCCGACAATGAGCAGTTCTTC.

V and J are TRBV5-4 and TRBJ1-2; a possible D gene is TRBD1 (5 bases). V lost 1 base and J 6 bases, leaving 13 bases between the germline ends. Germline values: CDR1 SGHNT, CDR2 YYREEE (reference sequence). This CDR3 has 14 residues. CDR3 in DNA: TGTGCCAGCAGCTTGAAAGGGGTGGAAAATGGCTACACCTTC. Protein product: CASSLKGVENGYTF.

V usage is TRBV29-1 and J usage is TRBJ2-1; a possible D gene is TRBD2 (5 bases). Germline V lookup: CDR1 SQVTM, CDR2 ANQGSEA. CDR3 length equals 12 residues. Written as DNA, the CDR3 is TGCAGAATTTCGGGGAGTCGGGATGAGCAGTTCTTC. Residues: CRISGSRDEQFF.

The chain employs TRBV9 and TRBJ1-1; TRBD1 aligns across 11 bases. Per the germline V gene, CDR1 is SGDLS and CDR2 is YYNGEE. CDR3 length equals 15 residues. Trimming at V came to 3 bases and at J to 8 bases, leaving 9 bases not matched to a gene. CDR3 nucleotide sequence: TGTGCCAGCAGCGCCGGGACAGGGGGTGGAACCGAAGCTTTCTTT. Its protein is CASSAGTGGGTEAFF.